This TCR beta chain was found in a study of shared clonotypes between healthy human individuals. Per germline, CDR1 MNHNY and CDR2 SVGAGI (reference sequence). The germline V and J ends were trimmed by 10 bases and 2 bases, with 12 bases remaining between them. This CDR3 has 12 residues. The material for each subset, its genomic DNA, was split evenly across several immunoSEQ plates. Method: immunoSEQ multiplex PCR; TCRdb's copy keeps in-frame clones and lacks some. The profile covers about 1.1 million clones, with around 78% appearing a single time and under 0.8% taken by the ten largest. A note on this clone: Its target is not known.

Study results and caveats: Relative to memory subsets, naive subsets generally showed larger estimated richness.

This TCR derives from a man younger than 30 in good health. Some clones in this sample may be carry-over from other donors' samples. The J gene is TRBJ2-7, the V gene TRBV6-6, with D uncertain. Specimen: memory CD4+ T cells from PBMCs. The subset was: CD45RA-negative fraction. The CDR3 region is CATRVSTYEQYF. CDR3 in DNA: TGTGCCACCCGGGTCTCGACCTACGAGCAGTACTTC.